One T cell receptor (beta chain) is described in this entry. Its specificity is not known. Clones were sequenced by immunoSEQ multiplex PCR, and TCRdb holds only the in-frame ones, with some missing. The data show roughly 140,000 clones, around 89% seen once. The CDR3 has 14 amino acids. Germline V CDR1 and CDR2: SNHLY, FYNNEI. V was trimmed by 3 bases and J by 3 bases, leaving 8 bases between them. This sample stems from a study of T cell responses to AZD1222 COVID-19 vaccine. In the study overall: Whether given at about 4 or about 12 weeks, second doses were pooled.

Study results and limitations: Repertoires were sampled only after the peak T cell response. Spike-specific TCR breadth and depth rose after two AZD1222 doses.

J is TRBJ2-2 and V is TRBV2; D uncertain. The TCR originated in an adult in good health. The sequences come from peripheral blood, collected on day 0 of AZD1222 vaccination. CDR3: CASSDNGHTGELFF. CDR3 bases: TGTGCCAGCAGTGACAACGGACACACCGGGGAGCTGTTTTTT.